This TCR beta chain was obtained from a study of T cell repertoires in cytomegalovirus infection. Study-level information: Use of recently identified HLA-C-restricted and well-studied HLA-B-restricted CMV epitopes was part of the study. A matching HLA type, together with CMV infection, was signaled by public TCR beta signatures. Whole-study findings and limits: Clonotype analysis showed dominance of the ex vivo response by HLA-C-restricted CMV-specific TCR beta clonotypes.

TCRdb independently ran MiXCR on the reads; one entry per CDR3 protein. This sample yields 80,000 or so distinct CDR3 sequences, of which 20% to 30% are seen a single time; approximately 51% belongs to the top ten. In germline, CDR1 is DFQATT, CDR2 SNEGSKA (reference sequence). The CDR3 is 17 residues long. V trimming: 1 base; J trimming: 4 bases; junction bases outside the gene matches: 12. Worth noting for this clonotype: The antigen remains undetermined.

The chain carries TRBV20-1 and TRBJ2-2; TRBD1 agrees at 7 bases. This TCR was sampled from a human donor in good health (CMV status not recorded). Some clones in this sample may be carry-over from other donors' samples. The source was CD8+ T cells from cultured PBMCs, collected from culture after CMV antigen stimulation. The CDR3 coding sequence is TGCAGTGCTAGAGTTATGCGCTATGAGGGGGCCACCGGGGAGCTGTTTTTT. It yields the protein CSARVMRYEGATGELFF.